Given below is one TCR delta chain in context. This is likely an artifact of a read error, given a far larger clone one base away. Other DNA sequences within the sample encode an identical CDR3. The CDR3 has 18 amino acids. Per germline, CDR1 GEAIGNYY and CDR2 EKD. The sample originates from a study of gamma-delta chains in newborns, infants, children. Background on the study: Microbial exposure reportedly drives polyclonal innate γδ T cell expansion after birth.

TCRdb redid clone calling on the reads using CATT. The profile shows 2,000 to 3,000 delta-chain clones, around 0.98% of them singletons. V usage is TRDV2 and J usage is TRDJ3, with 8 bases aligning to TRDD3. This TCR derives from a child who was a newborn, infant or young child, either healthy, febrile or measles-vaccinated (not recorded which). Sequenced input: blood. DNA of the CDR3: TGTGCCTGCGACACCGTCACTGGGGGGGCCTGGGACACCCGACAGATGTTTTTC. Translating gives CACDTVTGGAWDTRQMFF.